Listed here are 17 T cell receptor beta chains from one sample, sequenced in a study of T cells expressing NK-cell markers. Each CDR3 protein gets one entry in TCRdb, which reprocessed the 5' RACE reads and gives no DNA. This table holds 350,000 to 500,000 distinct CDR3 sequences. The sequencing input was blood T cells: a sorted CD56 or NKG2C T cell subset, CD4+ or CD8+ T cells, or bulk PBMC T cells (not recorded which). These receptors were collected from a woman aged 18 to 75 in good health.

This sequence joins TRBV3-1 and TRBJ1-1; the TCRdb D gene call, TRBD1, has no DNA to confirm it. The CDR3 has 15 residues. The germline V gene encodes CDR1 LGHDT and CDR2 YNNKEL (reference sequence). The CDR3: CASSQIQGANTEAFF. The whole variable domain, filled in from reference TRBV3-1 and TRBJ1-1, reads DTAVSQTPKYLVTQMGNDKSIKCEQNLGHDTMYWYKQDSKKFLKIMFSYNNKELIINETVPNRFSPKSPDKAHLNLHINSLELGDSAVYFCASSQIQGANTEAFFGQGTRLTVV.

V and J are TRBV6-5 and TRBJ1-6. This CDR3 spans 12 amino acids. In germline, CDR1 is MNHEY, CDR2 SVGAGI. The chain's CDR3 is CASSSSNSPLHF.

CDR3 region: CAIRAGSSYNEQFF. The V call is TRBV10-3, the J call TRBJ2-1; the D call of TRBD1 rests on TCRdb alone, since no DNA is present to check it. The CDR3 sequence is 14 residues long. Germline lookup yields CDR1 ENHRY and CDR2 SYGVKD.

The chain links TRBV20-1 to TRBJ2-5; TCRdb's assignment of TRBD2 cannot be checked, as there is no DNA. The CDR3 runs 16 residues. The germline V gene has CDR1 DFQATT and CDR2 SNEGSKA (reference sequence). The CDR3 sequence is CSARKNSGGTLETQYF.

The chain carries TRBV7-2 and TRBJ1-5. Germline assignment: CDR1 SGHTA and CDR2 FQGNSA. The CDR3 spans 16 residues. This CDR3 reads CASSLSLALSNQPQHF.

The V and J genes are TRBV10-3 and TRBJ2-5; TCRdb's assignment of TRBD1 cannot be checked, as there is no DNA. The CDR3 spans 15 residues. CDR1 and CDR2 (germline): ENHRY, SYGVKD. CDR3 protein: CAISHPQTGDETQYF.

V gene TRBV12-3 or TRBV12-4 combines with J gene TRBJ2-1; TCRdb selects TRBD2, and the lack of DNA leaves this call unchecked. The CDR3 loop spans 16 amino acids. The chain's CDR3 is CASSPWTSGPNNEQFF.

The rearrangement uses TRBV4-3 and TRBJ2-1; TCRdb calls TRBD1, which cannot be checked without DNA. The CDR3 length is 17 residues. Germline V gene sequence: CDR1 LGHNA, CDR2 YSLEER. The CDR3 loop reads CASSQDGTGTNYNEQFF.

The chain links TRBV30 to TRBJ2-1. This CDR3 is 14 amino acids long. Per germline, CDR1 GTSNPN and CDR2 SVGIG (reference sequence). The CDR3 loop reads CAIEDSSSYNEQFF.

The CDR3 sequence is CASSQDTGQGARNTIYF. The gene calls are TRBV4-3 and TRBJ1-3; TCRdb's D call of TRBD1 is untestable without DNA. The germline CDR1 and CDR2 sequences are LGHNA and YSLEER. CDR3 length: 17 residues.

The gene calls are TRBV15 and TRBJ2-7; the TCRdb D gene call, TRBD2, has no DNA to confirm it. From germline, CDR1 is LNHNV and CDR2 YYDKDF (reference sequence). The CDR3 loop spans 16 amino acids. The CDR3: CATSRVQAGGDYEQYF.

The chain joins TRBV7-8 to TRBJ2-7; TCRdb picks TRBD1, but there is no DNA to check that call. This CDR3 is 12 amino acids long. The germline V gene encodes CDR1 SGHVS and CDR2 FQNEAQ. CDR3 in amino acids: CASSDRAYEQYF.

This chain uses TRBV5-1 with TRBJ2-2. The germline V gene encodes CDR1 SGHRS and CDR2 YFSETQ. The CDR3 runs to 15 residues. CDR3 protein: CASSLVLANTGELFF.

The chain recombines TRBV24-1 with TRBJ1-3; TCRdb returns TRBD1, unconfirmable since there is no DNA. The CDR3 runs 14 residues. The V gene's germline CDR1 is KGHDR and CDR2 SFDVKD. The CDR3 sequence: CATSATGSGNTIYF.

V is TRBV7-9 and J is TRBJ1-4. CDR1 and CDR2 from the germline V gene are SEHNR and FQNEAQ (reference sequence). This CDR3 comprises 16 residues. The CDR3 spells CASSLVKTSLNEKLFF.

This rearrangement joins TRBV19 to TRBJ2-1. CDR1 and CDR2 from the germline V gene are LNHDA and SQIVND (reference sequence). The CDR3 is made up of 12 amino acids. The CDR3 sequence is CASSPYHNEQFF.

The chain recombines TRBV7-3 with TRBJ2-1; TCRdb indicates TRBD2, and absent DNA this call remains unverified. Germline CDR1 reads SGHTA; CDR2 reads FQGTGA. This CDR3 is built from 13 residues. CDR3 region: CASSADFYNEQFF.